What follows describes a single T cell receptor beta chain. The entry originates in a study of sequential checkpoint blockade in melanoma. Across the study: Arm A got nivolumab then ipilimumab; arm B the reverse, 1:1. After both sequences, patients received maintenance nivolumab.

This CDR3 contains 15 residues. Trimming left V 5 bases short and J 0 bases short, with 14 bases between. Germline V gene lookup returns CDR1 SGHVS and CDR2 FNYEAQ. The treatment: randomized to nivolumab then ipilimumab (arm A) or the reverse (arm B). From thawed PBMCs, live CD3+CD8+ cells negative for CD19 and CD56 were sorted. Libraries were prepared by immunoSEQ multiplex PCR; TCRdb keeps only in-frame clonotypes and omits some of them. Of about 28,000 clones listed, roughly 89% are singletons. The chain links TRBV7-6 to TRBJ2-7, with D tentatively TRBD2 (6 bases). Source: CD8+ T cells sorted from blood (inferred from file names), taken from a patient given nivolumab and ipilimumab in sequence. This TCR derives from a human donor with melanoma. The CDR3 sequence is CASSLGTSFSYEQYF. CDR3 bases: TGTGCCAGCAGCCTCGGGACTTCTTTCTCCTACGAGCAGTACTTC. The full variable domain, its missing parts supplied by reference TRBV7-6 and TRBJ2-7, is GAGVSQSPRYKVTKRGQDVALRCDPISGHVSLYWYRQALGQGPEFLTYFNYEAQQDKSGLPNDRFSAERPEGSISTLTIQRTEQRDSAMYRCASSLGTSFSYEQYFGPGTRLTVT.